This note documents a single TCR beta chain sequence. The data belong to a study of blood T cell repertoires in COVID-19. Study context: T cells, B-cell-depleted T cells, or PBMCs supplied cDNA or gDNA.

Method: immunoSEQ multiplex PCR; TCRdb's copy keeps in-frame clones and lacks some. The table shows over 120,000 clones, with about 89% occurring only once. Trimming took 4 bases from V and 6 from J, leaving 13 bases between them. The CDR3 runs 13 residues. The chain is built from TRBV12-3 or TRBV12-4 and TRBJ2-7; a weak D match, TRBD1 (6 bases). This receptor was obtained from a man in his 60s with active or convalescent COVID-19. The sample taken for sequencing was peripheral blood. The CDR3 nucleotides are TGTGCCAGCAGTTCCCGGACGACAGGCGAGCAGTACTTC. Translated: CASSSRTTGEQYF.